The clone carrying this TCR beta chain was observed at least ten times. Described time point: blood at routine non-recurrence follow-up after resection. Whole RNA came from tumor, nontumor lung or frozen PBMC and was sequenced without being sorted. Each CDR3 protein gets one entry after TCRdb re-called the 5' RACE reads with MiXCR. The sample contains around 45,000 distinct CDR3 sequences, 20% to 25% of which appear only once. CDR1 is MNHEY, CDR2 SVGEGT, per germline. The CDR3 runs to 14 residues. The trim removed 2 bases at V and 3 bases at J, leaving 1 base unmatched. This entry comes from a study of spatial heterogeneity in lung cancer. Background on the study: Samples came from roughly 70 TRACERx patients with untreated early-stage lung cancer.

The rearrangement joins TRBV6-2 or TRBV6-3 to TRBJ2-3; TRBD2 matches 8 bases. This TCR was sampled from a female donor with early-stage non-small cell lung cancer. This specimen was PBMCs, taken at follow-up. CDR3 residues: CASSYQRGTDTQYF. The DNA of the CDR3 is TGTGCCAGCAGTTACCAGCGGGGGACAGATACGCAGTATTTT.